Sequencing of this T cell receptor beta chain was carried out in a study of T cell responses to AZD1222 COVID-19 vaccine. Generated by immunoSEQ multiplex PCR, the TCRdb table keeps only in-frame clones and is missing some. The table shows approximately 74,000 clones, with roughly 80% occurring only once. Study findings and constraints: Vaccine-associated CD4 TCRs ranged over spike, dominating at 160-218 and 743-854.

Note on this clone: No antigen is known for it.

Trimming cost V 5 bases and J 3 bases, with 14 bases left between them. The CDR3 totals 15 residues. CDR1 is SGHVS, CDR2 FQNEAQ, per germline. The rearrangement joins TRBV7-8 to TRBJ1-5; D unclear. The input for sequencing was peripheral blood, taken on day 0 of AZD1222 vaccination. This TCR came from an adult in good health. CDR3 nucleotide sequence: TGTGCCAGCAGCATGGGAATTCAGAACAATCAGCCCCAGCATTTT. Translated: CASSMGIQNNQPQHF.